This TCR beta chain was sequenced during a study of blood T cells in healthy people across ages. Primers used in a second PCR of roughly 6 to 12 cycles were a sample-barcoded 5' primer and a J-beta primer mix. Each CDR3 protein is one row after TCRdb ran MiXCR on the 5' RACE reads. Of 1 million to 1.2 million distinct CDR3 sequences listed, approximately 38% are singletons. CDR3 length equals 15 residues. Trimming removed 5 bases at V and 1 base at J, with 15 bases between. The germline V gene encodes CDR1 SGHTA and CDR2 FQGNSA. The receptor was derived from a man aged 18 to 35 in good health. Sequencing used blood. This chain connects TRBV7-2 to TRBJ2-7; D gene unclear. The CDR3 sequence: CASSPGQVLSYEQYF. The CDR3 nucleotides are TGTGCCAGCAGCCCTGGTCAGGTTCTTTCCTACGAGCAGTACTTC.